What follows is one TCR beta chain and its context. What it binds is unknown. Different DNA sequences within this sample yield the same CDR3. Germline loops: CDR1 GTSNPN, CDR2 SVGIG (reference sequence). Between the trimmed V and J ends, which lost 1 base and 2 bases, there was a span of 9 bases. CDR3 length: 13 amino acids. Free of recent acute infections or vaccinations, the donors were healthy HIV-negative adults. This specimen comes from a study of shared clonotypes between healthy human individuals. General study results and limits: Read depth was anticipated to influence clonotype sharing among donors. Collection of samples was limited to blood; tissue repertoires likely differ.

Deep was the level at which the assay was run. Some clones are missing from TCRdb's copy, which holds only in-frame ones; the method was immunoSEQ multiplex PCR. Among roughly 2.2 million clones listed, 90% to 95% were seen once. The receptor comes from a young man in good health. Some clones in this sample may be carry-over from other donors' samples. The rearrangement uses TRBV30 and TRBJ2-7; D may be TRBD2 (5 bases). The source material was naive CD4+ T cells from PBMCs. Subset described: CD45RA+ positively selected. The CDR3 here is CAWSAGGTYEQYF. The CDR3 nucleotides read TGTGCCTGGAGTGCCGGAGGCACCTACGAGCAGTACTTC.